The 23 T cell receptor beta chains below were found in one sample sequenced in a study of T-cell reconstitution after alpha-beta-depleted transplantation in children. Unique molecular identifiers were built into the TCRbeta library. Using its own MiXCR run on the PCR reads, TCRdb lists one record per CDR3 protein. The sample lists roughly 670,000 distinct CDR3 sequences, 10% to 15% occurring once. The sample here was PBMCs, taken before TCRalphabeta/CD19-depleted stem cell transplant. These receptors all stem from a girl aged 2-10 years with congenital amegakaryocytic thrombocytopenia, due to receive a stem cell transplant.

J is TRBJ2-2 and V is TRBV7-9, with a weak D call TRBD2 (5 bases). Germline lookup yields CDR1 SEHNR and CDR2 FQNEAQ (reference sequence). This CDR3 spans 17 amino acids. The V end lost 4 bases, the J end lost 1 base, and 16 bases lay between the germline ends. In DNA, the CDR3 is TGTGCCAGCAGCTCCTCAATTGGGAGCGGGAACACCGGGGAGCTGTTTTTT. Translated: CASSSSIGSGNTGELFF.

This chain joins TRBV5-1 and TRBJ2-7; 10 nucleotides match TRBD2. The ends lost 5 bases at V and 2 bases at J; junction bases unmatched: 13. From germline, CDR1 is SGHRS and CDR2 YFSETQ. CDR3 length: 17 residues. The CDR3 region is CASSSSNSGRNPYEQYF. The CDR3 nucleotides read TGCGCCAGCAGTTCGAGTAATAGCGGGAGGAATCCCTACGAGCAGTACTTC.

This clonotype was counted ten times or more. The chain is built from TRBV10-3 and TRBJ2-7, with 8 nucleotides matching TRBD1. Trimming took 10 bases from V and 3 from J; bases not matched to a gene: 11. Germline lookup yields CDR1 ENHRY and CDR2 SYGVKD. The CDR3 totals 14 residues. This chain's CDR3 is CATHDRGTDYEQYF. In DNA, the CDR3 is TGTGCCACCCACGACAGGGGCACTGACTACGAGCAGTACTTC.

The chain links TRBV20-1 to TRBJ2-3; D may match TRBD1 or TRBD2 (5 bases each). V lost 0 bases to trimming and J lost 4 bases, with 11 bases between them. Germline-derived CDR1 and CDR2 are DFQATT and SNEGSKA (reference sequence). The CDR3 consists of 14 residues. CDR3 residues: CSARDRAGADTQYF. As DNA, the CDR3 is TGCAGTGCTAGAGACAGGGCGGGTGCAGATACGCAGTATTTT.

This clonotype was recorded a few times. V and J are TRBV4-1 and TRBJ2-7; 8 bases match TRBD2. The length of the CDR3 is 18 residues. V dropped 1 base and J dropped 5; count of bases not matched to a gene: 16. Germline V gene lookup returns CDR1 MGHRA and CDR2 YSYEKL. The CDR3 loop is CASSQVRGAGAGVHEQYF. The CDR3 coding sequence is TGCGCCAGCAGCCAAGTGAGAGGGGCGGGAGCGGGAGTGCACGAGCAGTACTTC.

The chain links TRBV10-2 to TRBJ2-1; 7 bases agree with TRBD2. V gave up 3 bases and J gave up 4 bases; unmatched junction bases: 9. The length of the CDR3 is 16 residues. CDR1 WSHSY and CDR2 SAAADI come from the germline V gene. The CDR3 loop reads CASSDPEGGRYNEQFF. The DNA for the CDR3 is TGCGCCAGCAGTGACCCCGAGGGAGGGCGTTACAATGAGCAGTTCTTC.

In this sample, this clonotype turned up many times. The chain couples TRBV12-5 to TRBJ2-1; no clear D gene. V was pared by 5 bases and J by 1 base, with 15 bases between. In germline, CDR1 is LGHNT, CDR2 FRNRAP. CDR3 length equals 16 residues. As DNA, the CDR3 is TGTGCTAGTGGTCTCTACCTCTTACCATCCTACAATGAGCAGTTCTTC. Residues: CASGLYLLPSYNEQFF.

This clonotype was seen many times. The CDR3 DNA follows: TGCGCCAGCAGCTTGGATGGGATGGGCAATCAGCCCCAGCATTTT. Translating it yields CASSLDGMGNQPQHF. This chain joins TRBV5-1 and TRBJ1-5; D not resolved. CDR1 SGHRS and CDR2 YFSETQ come from the germline V gene. CDR3 size: 15 residues. The ends were cut back, 0 bases at V and 2 bases at J, with 9 bases in the middle.

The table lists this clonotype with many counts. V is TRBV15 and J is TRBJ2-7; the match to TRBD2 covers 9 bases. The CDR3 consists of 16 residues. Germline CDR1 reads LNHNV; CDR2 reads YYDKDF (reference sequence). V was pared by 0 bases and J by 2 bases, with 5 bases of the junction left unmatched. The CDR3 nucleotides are TGTGCCACCAGCAGAGATCGCCTAGCGGGAACCTACGAGCAGTACTTC. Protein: CATSRDRLAGTYEQYF.

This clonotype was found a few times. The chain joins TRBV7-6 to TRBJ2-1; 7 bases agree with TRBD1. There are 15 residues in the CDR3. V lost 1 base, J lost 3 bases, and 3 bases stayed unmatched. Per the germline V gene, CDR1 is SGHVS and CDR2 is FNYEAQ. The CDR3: CASSLEQGLYNEQFF. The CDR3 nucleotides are TGTGCCAGCAGCTTAGAACAGGGGCTCTACAATGAGCAGTTCTTC.

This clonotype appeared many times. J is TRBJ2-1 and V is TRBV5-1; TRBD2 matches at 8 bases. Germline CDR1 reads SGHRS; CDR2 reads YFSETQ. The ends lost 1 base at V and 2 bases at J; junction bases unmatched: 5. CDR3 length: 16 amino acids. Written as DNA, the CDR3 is TGCGCCAGCAGCTTGCATGGTAGCGGGGCCTACAATGAGCAGTTCTTC. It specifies CASSLHGSGAYNEQFF.

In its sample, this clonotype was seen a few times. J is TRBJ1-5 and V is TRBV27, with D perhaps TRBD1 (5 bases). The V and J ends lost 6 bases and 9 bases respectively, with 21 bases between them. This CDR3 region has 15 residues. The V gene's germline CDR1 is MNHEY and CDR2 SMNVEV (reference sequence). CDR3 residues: CASSPSPGTGSPQHF. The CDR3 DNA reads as TGTGCCAGCAGCCCAAGTCCCGGGACGGGGTCGCCCCAGCATTTT.

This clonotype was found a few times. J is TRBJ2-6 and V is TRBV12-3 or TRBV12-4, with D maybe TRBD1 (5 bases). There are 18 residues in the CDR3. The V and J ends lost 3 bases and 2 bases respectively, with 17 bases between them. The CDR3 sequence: CASSFQGRATPGANVLTF. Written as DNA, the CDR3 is TGTGCCAGCAGTTTTCAGGGCAGGGCAACTCCTGGGGCCAACGTCCTGACTTTC.

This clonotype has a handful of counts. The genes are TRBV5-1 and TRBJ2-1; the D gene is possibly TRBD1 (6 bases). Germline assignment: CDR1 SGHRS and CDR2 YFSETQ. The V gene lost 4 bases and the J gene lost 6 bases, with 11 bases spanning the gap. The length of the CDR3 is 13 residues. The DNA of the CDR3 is TGCGCCAGCAGCGGTTACAGGGTCAATGAGCAGTTCTTC. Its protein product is CASSGYRVNEQFF.

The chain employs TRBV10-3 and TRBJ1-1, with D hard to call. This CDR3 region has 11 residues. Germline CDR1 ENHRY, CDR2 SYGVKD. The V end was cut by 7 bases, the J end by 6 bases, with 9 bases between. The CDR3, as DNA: TGTGCCATCAAAGAAGACCCTGAAGCTTTCTTT. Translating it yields CAIKEDPEAFF.

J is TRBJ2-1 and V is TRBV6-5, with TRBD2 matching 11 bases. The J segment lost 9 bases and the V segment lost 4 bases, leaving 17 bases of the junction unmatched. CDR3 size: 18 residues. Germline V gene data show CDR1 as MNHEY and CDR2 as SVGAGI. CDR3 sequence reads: CASSWGGRTSGRRSEQFF. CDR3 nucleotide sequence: TGTGCCAGCAGTTGGGGGGGGAGAACTAGCGGGAGAAGAAGTGAGCAGTTCTTC.

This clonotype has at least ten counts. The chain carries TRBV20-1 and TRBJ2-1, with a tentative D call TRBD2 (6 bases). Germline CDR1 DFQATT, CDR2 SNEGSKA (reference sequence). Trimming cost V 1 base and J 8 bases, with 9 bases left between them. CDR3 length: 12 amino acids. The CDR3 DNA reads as TGCAGTGCTAGAGGGAGGGCCCATGAGCAGTTCTTC. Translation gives CSARGRAHEQFF.

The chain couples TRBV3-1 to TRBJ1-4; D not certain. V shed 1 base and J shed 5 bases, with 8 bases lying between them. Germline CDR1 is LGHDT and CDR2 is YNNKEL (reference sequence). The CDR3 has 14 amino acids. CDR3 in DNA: TGTGCCAGCAGCCAAGGCAGCCGGAATGAAAAACTGTTTTTT. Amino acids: CASSQGSRNEKLFF.

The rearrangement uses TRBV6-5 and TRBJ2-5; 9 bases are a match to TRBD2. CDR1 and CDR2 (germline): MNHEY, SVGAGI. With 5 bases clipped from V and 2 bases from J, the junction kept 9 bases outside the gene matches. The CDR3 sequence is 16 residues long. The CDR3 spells CASSHLGLAEQETQYF. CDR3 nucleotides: TGTGCCAGCAGTCACCTGGGACTAGCAGAACAAGAGACCCAGTACTTC.

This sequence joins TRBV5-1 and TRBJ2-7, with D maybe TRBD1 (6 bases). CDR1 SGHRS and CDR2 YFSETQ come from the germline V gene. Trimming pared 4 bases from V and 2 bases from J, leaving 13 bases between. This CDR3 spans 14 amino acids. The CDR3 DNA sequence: TGCGCCAGCAGCCCGCGAGGACAGCCCTACGAGCAGTACTTC. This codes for CASSPRGQPYEQYF.

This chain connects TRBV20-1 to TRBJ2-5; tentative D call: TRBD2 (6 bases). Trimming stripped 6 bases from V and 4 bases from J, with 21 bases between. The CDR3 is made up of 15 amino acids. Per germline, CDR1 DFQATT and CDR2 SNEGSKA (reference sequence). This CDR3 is CSASRSGLVGETQYF. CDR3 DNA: TGCAGTGCCTCCCGTAGCGGCTTAGTAGGAGAGACCCAGTACTTC.

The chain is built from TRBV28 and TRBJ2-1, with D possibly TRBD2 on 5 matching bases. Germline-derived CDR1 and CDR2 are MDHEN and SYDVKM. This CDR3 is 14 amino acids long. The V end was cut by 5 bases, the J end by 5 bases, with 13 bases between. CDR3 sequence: CASSMRVRDNEQFF. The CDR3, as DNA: TGTGCCAGCAGTATGAGGGTTCGGGACAATGAGCAGTTCTTC. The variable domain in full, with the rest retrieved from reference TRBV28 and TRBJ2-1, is DVKVTQSSRYLVKRTGEKVFLECVQDMDHENMFWYRQDPGLGLRLIYFSYDVKMKEKGDIPEGYSVSREKKERFSLILESASTNQTSMYLCASSMRVRDNEQFFGPGTRLTVL.

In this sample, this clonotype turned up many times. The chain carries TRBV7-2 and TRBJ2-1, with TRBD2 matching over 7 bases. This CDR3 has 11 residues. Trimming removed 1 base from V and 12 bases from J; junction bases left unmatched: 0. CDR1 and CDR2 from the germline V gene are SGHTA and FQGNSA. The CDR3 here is CASSLGGGQFF. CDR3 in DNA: TGTGCCAGCAGCTTAGGCGGGGGGCAGTTCTTC.